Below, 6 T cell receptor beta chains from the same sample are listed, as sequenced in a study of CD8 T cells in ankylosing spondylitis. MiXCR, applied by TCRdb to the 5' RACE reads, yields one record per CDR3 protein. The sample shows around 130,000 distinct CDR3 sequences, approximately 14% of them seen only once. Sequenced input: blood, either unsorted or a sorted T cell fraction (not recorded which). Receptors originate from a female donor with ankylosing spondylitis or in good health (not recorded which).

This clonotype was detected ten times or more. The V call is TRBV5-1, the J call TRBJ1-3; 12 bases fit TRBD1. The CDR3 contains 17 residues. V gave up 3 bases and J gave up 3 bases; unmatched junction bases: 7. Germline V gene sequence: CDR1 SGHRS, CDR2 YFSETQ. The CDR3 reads CASSSGQGALFGNTIYF. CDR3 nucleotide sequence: TGCGCCAGCAGCTCGGGACAGGGGGCTTTATTTGGAAACACCATATATTTT.

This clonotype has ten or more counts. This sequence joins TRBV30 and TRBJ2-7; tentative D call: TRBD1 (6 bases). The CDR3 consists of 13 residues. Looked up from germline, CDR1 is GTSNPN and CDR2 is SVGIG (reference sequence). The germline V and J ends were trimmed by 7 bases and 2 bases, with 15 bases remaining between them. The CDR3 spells CALKTGSTYEQYF. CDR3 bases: TGTGCCTTGAAGACAGGCTCAACCTACGAGCAGTACTTC.

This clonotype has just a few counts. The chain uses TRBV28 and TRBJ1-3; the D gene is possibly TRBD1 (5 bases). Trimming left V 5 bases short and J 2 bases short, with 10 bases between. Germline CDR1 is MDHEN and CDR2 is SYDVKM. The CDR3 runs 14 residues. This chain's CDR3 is CASSPGRTGNTIYF. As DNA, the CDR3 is TGTGCCAGCAGTCCGGGACGGACTGGAAACACCATATATTTT. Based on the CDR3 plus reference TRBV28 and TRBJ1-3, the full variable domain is DVKVTQSSRYLVKRTGEKVFLECVQDMDHENMFWYRQDPGLGLRLIYFSYDVKMKEKGDIPEGYSVSREKKERFSLILESASTNQTSMYLCASSPGRTGNTIYFGEGSWLTVV.

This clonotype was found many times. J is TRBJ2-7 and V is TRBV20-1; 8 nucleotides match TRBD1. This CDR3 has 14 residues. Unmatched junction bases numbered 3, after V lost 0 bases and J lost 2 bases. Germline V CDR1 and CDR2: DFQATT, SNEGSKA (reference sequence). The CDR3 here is CSARDRQGTYEQYF. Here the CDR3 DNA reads TGCAGTGCTAGAGACCGACAGGGGACCTACGAGCAGTACTTC.

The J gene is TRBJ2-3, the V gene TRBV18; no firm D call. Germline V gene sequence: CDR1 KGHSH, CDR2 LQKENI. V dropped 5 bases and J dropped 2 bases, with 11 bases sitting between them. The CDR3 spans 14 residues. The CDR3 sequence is CASSSGMVTDTQYF. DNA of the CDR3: TGTGCCAGCTCATCCGGCATGGTCACAGATACGCAGTATTTT.

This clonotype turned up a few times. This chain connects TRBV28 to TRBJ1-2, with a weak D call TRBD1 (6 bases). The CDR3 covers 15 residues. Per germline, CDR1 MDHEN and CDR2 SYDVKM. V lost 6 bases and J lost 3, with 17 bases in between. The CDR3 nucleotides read TGTGCCAGCAGCCCGGGGGGGCGCGACTACTATGGCTACACCTTC. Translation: CASSPGGRDYYGYTF.